The T cell receptor beta chain described here comes from a study of regulatory T cells in long-lasting Graves disease. Study observations and caveats: Persistent cases of Graves' showed reduced TCR diversity relative to newly diagnosed patients.

As to time point: newly diagnosed GD, antithyroid drugs for less than 3 months. PBMC-extracted RNA yielded the TCR library. This clonotype was recorded at least ten times. As yet, its antigen is unknown. This CDR3 has 17 amino acids. The germline gives CDR1 SQVTM, CDR2 ANQGSEA. The V and J ends lost 7 bases and 2 bases, in that order; junction bases with no gene match: 14. Arm-PCR of CDR3 regions and iRepertoire HTBI primers were the basis on which TCR beta libraries were built. Using its own MiXCR run on the multiplex PCR reads, TCRdb lists one record per CDR3 protein. The repertoire has hundreds of thousands of distinct CDR3 sequences, roughly 14% of them found once; the top ten carry more than 8.5%. The sample was also reused in another study, on T cells in Graves' hyperthyroidism and ophthalmopathy.

This TCR derives from a man aged 25 to 40 with Graves disease. The chain recombines TRBV29-1 with TRBJ2-3; 11 nucleotides match TRBD2. The specimen comprised peripheral blood mononuclear cells (PBMCs), sampled at new diagnosis, from a patient treated with antithyroid drugs. Here the CDR3 reads CSARGLAENRPTDTQYF. The CDR3 region has the DNA TGCAGCGCACGGGGACTAGCGGAGAACAGGCCCACAGATACGCAGTATTTT.